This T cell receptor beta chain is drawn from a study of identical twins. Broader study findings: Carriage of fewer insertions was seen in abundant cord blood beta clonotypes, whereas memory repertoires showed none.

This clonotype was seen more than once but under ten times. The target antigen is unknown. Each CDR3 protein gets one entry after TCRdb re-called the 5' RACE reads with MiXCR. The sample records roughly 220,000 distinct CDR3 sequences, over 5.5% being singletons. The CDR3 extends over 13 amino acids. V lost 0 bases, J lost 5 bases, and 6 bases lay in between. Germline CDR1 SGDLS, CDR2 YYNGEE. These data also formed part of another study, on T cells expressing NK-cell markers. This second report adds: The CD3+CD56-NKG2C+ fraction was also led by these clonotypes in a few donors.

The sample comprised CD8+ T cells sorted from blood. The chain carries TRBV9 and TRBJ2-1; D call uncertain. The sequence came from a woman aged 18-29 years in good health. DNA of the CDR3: TGTGCCAGCAGCGTAGGGTTGCACAATGAGCAGTTCTTC. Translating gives CASSVGLHNEQFF.